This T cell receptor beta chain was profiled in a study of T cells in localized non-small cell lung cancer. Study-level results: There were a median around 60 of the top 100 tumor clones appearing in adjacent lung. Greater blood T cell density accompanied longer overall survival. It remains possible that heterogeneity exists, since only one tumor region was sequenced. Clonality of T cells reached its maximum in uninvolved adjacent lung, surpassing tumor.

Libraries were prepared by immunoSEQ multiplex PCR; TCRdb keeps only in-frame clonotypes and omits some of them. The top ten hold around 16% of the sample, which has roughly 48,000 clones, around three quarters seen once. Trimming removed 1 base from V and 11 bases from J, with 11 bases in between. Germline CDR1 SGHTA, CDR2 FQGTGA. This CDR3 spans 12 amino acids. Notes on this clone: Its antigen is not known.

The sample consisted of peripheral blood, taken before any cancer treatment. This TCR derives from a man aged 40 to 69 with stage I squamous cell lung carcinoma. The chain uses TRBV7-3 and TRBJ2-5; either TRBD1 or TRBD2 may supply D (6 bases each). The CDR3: CASSLKEGVQYF. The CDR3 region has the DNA TGTGCCAGCAGCTTAAAGGAGGGGGTTCAGTACTTC. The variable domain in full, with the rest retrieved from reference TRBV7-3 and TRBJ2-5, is GAGVSQTPSNKVTEKGKYVELRCDPISGHTALYWYRQSLGQGPEFLIYFQGTGAADDSGLPNDRFFAVRPEGSVSTLKIQRTERGDSAVYLCASSLKEGVQYFGPGTRLLVL.